This TCR beta chain came from a study of cytomegalovirus exposure and HLA in healthy donors. Overall study context: Both the 100 to 150 validation repertoires and the approximately 700 first-cohort repertoires used the same platform, as reported by a later analysis.

Study-wide results and caveats: Cytomegalovirus association was listed for around 180 TCR beta chains. Reports described diagnosis of cytomegalovirus status by the classifier as highly specific and sensitive. Across donors, most TCRs were seen rarely, yet some public ones were widespread.

The data were produced by immunoSEQ multiplex PCR, yet TCRdb's version contains in-frame clones alone and is incomplete. The table has roughly 170,000 clones, around 81% seen once. To note about this clone: Its antigen remains unknown.

The CDR3 has 15 residues. The V and J ends lost 5 bases and 13 bases, in that order; junction bases with no gene match: 14. CDR1 is SGHVS, CDR2 FNYEAQ, per germline. The sequenced material came from PBMCs. The chain is built from TRBV7-6 and TRBJ2-1; TRBD2 aligns across 10 bases. This TCR was sampled from a woman younger than 30 in good health and CMV-seropositive. CDR3 amino acids: CASSLSGGALEPQFF. CDR3 nucleotide sequence: TGTGCCAGCAGCCTAAGCGGGGGGGCCTTAGAACCACAGTTCTTC.